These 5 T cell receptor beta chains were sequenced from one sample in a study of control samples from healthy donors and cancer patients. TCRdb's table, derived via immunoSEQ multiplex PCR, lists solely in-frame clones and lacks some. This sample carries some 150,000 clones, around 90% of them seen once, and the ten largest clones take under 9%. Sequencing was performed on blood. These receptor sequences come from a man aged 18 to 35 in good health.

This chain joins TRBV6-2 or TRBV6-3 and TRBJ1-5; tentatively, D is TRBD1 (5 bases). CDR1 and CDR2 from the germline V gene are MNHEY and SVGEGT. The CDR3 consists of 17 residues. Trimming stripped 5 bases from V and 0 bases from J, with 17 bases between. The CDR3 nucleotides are TGTGCCAGCAGTAGGGGTGGGTCCTCCCATAGCAATCAGCCCCAGCATTTT. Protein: CASSRGGSSHSNQPQHF.

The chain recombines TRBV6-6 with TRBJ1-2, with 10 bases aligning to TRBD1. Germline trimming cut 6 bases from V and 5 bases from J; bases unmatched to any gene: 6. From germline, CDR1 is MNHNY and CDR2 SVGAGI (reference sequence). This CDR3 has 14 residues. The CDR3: CASSRQGAGYGYTF. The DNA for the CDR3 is TGTGCCAGCAGCCGACAGGGGGCGGGGTATGGCTACACCTTC.

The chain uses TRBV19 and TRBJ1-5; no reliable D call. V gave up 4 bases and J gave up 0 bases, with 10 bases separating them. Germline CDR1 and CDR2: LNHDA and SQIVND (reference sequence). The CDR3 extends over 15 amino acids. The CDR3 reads CASSTTVYSNQPQHF. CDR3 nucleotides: TGTGCCAGTAGTACGACGGTATATAGCAATCAGCCCCAGCATTTT.

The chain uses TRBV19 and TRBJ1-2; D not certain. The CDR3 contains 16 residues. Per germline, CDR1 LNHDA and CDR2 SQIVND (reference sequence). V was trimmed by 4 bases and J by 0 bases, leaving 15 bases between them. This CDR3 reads CASSTHPRNPNYGYTF. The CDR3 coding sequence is TGTGCCAGTAGTACCCACCCCAGAAACCCTAACTATGGCTACACCTTC.

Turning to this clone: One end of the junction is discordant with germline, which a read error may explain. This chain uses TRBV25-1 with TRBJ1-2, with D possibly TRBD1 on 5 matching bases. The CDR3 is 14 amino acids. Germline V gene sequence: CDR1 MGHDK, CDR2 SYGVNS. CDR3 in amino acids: CASGERGLNYGYTF. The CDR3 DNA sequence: TGTGCCAGCGGTGAGCGGGGGTTAAACTATGGCTACACCTTC.